This T cell receptor beta chain is from a study of HIV-infected children after antiretroviral therapy interruption. Unique molecular identifiers were included in an RNA-based 3' RACE TCR library. In TCRdb, the 3' RACE reads were re-called with MiXCR into one record per CDR3 protein. The data hold approximately 89,000 distinct CDR3 sequences, with under 8% observed a single time. V dropped 1 base and J dropped 6 bases, with 7 bases sitting between them. The CDR3 is 13 residues long. The V gene's germline CDR1 is SGHAT and CDR2 FQNNGV. This clonotype was picked up many times. Treatment reported: PENTA 11 planned treatment interruption arm or continuous ART arm. Sorting from thawed PBMCs isolated naive CD4+ CD45RA+ CD45RO- T cells.

This sequence was found in a pool of human donors with HIV. The chain couples TRBV11-2 to TRBJ2-1; D remains ambiguous. The sequencing here drew on CD45RA+ CD4+ T cells from PBMCs, pooled from several time points, taken from a donor given antiretroviral therapy, either interrupted or continuous. Subset reported: naive CD4+ CD45RA+ CD45RO- T cells. CDR3 sequence reads: CASSLGPPNEQFF. The CDR3 DNA sequence: TGTGCCAGCAGCTTAGGCCCCCCCAATGAGCAGTTCTTC.